This entry describes one T cell receptor (beta chain). Its matching antigen is unknown. The V gene's germline CDR1 is MDHEN and CDR2 SYDVKM. This CDR3 contains 16 residues. Trimming removed 2 bases at V and 1 base at J, with 14 bases between. As for time point: newly diagnosed GD, antithyroid drugs for less than 3 months. From RNA extracted from PBMCs, the TCR library was made. The authors diagnosed Graves' disease using American Thyroid Association guidelines. This sample stems from a study of regulatory T cells in long-lasting Graves disease. Study-wide findings and caveats: Among samples with persistent disease, TRBV28, TRBJ1-2 and TRBJ2-5 were favored.

The authors built TCR beta libraries using iRepertoire HTBI primers and Arm-PCR of CDR3 regions. Each CDR3 protein is one row after TCRdb ran MiXCR on the multiplex PCR reads. The repertoire has 400,000 to 500,000 distinct CDR3 sequences, 12% to 15% of them found once; the top ten carry about 15%. The same sample was also studied in work on T cells in Graves' hyperthyroidism and ophthalmopathy. As that study records: Absent ophthalmopathy progression within 18 months defined stable Graves' hyperthyroidism. Using the HTBI primer set, a first-round RT-PCR was run on the TCR CDR3.

The chain joins TRBV28 to TRBJ1-1; D perhaps matches TRBD1 (5 bases). Sequenced material: peripheral blood mononuclear cells (PBMCs), taken at new diagnosis, from a patient treated with antithyroid drugs. This TCR came from a woman between 50 and 59 years old with Graves disease. CDR3 protein: CASSLRGRAANTEAFF. CDR3 DNA: TGTGCCAGCAGTTTAAGGGGCAGGGCGGCGAACACTGAAGCTTTCTTT.